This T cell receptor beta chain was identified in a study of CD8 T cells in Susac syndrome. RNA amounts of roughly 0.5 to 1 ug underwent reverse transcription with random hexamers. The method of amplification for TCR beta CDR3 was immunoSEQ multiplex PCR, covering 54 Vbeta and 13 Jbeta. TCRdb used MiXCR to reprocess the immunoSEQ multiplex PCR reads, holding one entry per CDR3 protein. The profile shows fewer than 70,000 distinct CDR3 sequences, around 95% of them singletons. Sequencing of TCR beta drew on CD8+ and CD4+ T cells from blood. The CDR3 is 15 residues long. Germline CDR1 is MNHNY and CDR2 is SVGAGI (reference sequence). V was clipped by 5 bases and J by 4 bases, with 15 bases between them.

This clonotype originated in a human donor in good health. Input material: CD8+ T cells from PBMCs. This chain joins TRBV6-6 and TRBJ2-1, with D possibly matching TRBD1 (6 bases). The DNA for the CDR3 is TGTGCCAGCAGTCTTCGACAGGACATATACAATGAGCAGTTCTTC. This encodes CASSLRQDIYNEQFF.